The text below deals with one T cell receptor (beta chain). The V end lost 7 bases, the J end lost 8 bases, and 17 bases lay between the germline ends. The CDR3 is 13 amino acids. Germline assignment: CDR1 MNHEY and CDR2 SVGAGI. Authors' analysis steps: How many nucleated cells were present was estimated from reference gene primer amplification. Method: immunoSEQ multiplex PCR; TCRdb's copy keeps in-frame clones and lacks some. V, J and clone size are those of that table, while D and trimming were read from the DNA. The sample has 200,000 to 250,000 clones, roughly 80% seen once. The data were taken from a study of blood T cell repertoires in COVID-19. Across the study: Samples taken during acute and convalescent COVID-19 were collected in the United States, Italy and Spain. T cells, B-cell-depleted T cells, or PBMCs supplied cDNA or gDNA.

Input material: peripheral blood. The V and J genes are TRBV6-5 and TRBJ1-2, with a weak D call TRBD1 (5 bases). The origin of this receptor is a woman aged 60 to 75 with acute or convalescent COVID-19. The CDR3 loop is CASTRDFRGGYTF. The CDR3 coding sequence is TGTGCCAGCACCCGGGACTTTAGAGGGGGCTACACCTTC.